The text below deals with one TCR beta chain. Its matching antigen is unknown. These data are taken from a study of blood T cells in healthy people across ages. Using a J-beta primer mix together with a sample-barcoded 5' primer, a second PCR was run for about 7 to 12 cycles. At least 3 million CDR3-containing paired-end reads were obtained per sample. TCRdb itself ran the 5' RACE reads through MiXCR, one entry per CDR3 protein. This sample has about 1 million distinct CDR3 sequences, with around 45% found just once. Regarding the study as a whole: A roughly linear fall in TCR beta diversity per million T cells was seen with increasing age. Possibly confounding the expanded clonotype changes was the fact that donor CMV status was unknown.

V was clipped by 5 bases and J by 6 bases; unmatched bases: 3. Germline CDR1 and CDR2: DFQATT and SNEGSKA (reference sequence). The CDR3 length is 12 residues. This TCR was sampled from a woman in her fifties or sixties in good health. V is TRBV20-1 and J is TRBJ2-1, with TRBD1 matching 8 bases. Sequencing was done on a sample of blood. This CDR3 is CSASTGGNEQFF. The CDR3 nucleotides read TGCAGTGCTTCCACAGGGGGCAATGAGCAGTTCTTC.